This T cell receptor beta chain was sequenced in a study of blood T cell repertoires in COVID-19. Study as a whole: Italy, Spain and the United States were the sources of the convalescent and acute COVID-19 samples. T cells, B-cell-depleted T cells, or PBMCs supplied cDNA or gDNA.

V lost 0 bases and J 3 bases, leaving 9 bases between the germline ends. The length of the CDR3 is 15 residues. In germline, CDR1 is SGDLS, CDR2 YYNGEE. How the authors handled the data: Amplification with reference gene primers provided the estimates of nucleated cell counts. The assay was immunoSEQ multiplex PCR, and TCRdb's table has in-frame clones only and misses some. D and trimming come from the DNA, and the V and J calls and clone size come from that table. The sample holds about 140,000 clones; 87% are singletons and the top ten take approximately 4.2%. The sequenced sample consisted of peripheral blood. This chain joins TRBV9 and TRBJ2-2; D unclear. The TCR was taken from a woman aged 40 to 50 with acute or convalescent COVID-19. The CDR3 spells CASSVDPVYTGELFF. Here the CDR3 DNA reads TGTGCCAGCAGCGTAGACCCAGTGTACACCGGGGAGCTGTTTTTT.